This T cell receptor beta chain was sequenced during a study of T cell repertoires in cytomegalovirus infection. One entry per CDR3 protein, called by TCRdb with MiXCR from the reads. The sample shows about 180,000 distinct CDR3 sequences, around an eighth of them seen only once. The germline V gene encodes CDR1 SNHLY and CDR2 FYNNEI. Trimming at V came to 4 bases and at J to 4 bases, leaving 6 bases not matched to a gene. This CDR3 region has 15 residues. This clonotype was sampled from a human donor in good health (CMV status not recorded). Some clones in this sample may be carry-over from other donors' samples. V is TRBV2 and J is TRBJ2-3; 9 positions match TRBD1. The sequenced sample was PBMCs. In nucleotides, the CDR3 is TGTGCCAGCAGTGGCGGGACAGGGCGGGCAGATACGCAGTATTTT. This gives the protein CASSGGTGRADTQYF.